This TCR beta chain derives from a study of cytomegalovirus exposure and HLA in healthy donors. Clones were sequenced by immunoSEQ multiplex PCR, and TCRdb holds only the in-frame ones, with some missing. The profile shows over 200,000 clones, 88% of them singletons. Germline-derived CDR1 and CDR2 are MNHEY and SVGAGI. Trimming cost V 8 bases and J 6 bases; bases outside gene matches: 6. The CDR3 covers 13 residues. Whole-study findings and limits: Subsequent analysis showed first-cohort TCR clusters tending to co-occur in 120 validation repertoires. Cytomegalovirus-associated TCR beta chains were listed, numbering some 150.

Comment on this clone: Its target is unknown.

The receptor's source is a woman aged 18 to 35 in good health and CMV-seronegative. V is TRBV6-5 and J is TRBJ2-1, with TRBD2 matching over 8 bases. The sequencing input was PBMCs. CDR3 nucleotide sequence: TGTGCCAGCCGACCTGGACTAGCCAATGAGCAGTTCTTC. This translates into CASRPGLANEQFF.